Detailed here is one TCR beta chain. Assay used: immunoSEQ multiplex PCR; TCRdb lists only in-frame clones, some missing. The sample includes about 70,000 clones, around 87% of them seen just once. This specimen comes from a study of technical replicates of blood from a handful of donors. There are 16 residues in the CDR3. V lost 5 bases and J lost 8; bases outside the gene matches: 15. Per germline, CDR1 SEHNR and CDR2 FQNEAQ (reference sequence). The gene calls are TRBV7-9 and TRBJ2-4, with 7 bases matching TRBD1. This sequence originates from a human donor in good health. Some clones in this sample may be carry-over from other donors' samples. The sequenced sample was PBMCs. The CDR3 sequence is CASSPWTGASSYIQYF. CDR3 bases: TGTGCCAGCAGCCCGTGGACAGGCGCTAGTTCTTACATTCAGTACTTC.